A single T cell receptor (beta chain) is shown here with its context. This entry comes from a study of glioma-infiltrating T cells after dendritic cell vaccination. Study-level background: Patients received autologous tumor lysate-pulsed dendritic cell vaccination between the early 2000s and the early 2010s.

Trimming removed 2 bases at V and 4 bases at J, with 10 bases between. Germline V gives CDR1 WSHSY, CDR2 SAAADI. The CDR3 has 14 residues. Time point reported: after dendritic cell vaccination, including at tumor progression/relapse. PBMC were collected before vaccination, two weeks after the third vaccination, and at progression. Input was approximately 1.8 ug genomic DNA, or all available if less. The primer mix had 60 V beta and 13 J beta primers. TCRdb's table, derived via immunoSEQ multiplex PCR, lists solely in-frame clones and lacks some. The profile shows under 130,000 clones, roughly 89% of them singletons.

This sequence was found in a human donor with glioblastoma. This chain uses TRBV10-2 with TRBJ2-3; no reliable D call. This specimen consisted of blood, obtained after dendritic cell vaccination. The CDR3: CASSEVMRPDTQYF. DNA for the CDR3: TGCGCCAGCAGTGAGGTAATGAGGCCAGATACGCAGTATTTT.